These T cell receptor beta chains were read from a single sample in a study of cytomegalovirus exposure and HLA in healthy donors. Produced via immunoSEQ multiplex PCR; TCRdb's table is partial and in-frame only. This table holds over 70,000 clones, roughly three quarters found once. The specimen sequenced was PBMCs. These receptors originate from a woman aged 45-65 years in good health and CMV-seropositive. Both conserved end residues are part of each CDR3. A D gene is named only where the DNA matches it firmly. Expanded clones get a size class; other rows say once, few or many, or leave the size out.

j_gene	abundance	d_gene	v_gene	CDR3nt	CDR3aa
TRBJ2-5	NA	NA	TRBV9	TGTGCCAGCAGCGTAACGGGAGTACAAGAGACCCAGTACTTC	CASSVTGVQETQYF
TRBJ2-3	NA	NA	TRBV28	TGTGCCAGCAGTTTGGTAGCGAATACGCAGTATTTT	CASSLVANTQYF
TRBJ1-2	NA	TRBD1	TRBV30	TGTGCCTGGAGTGTGGGGACAGGACCCTATGGCTACACCTTC	CAWSVGTGPYGYTF
TRBJ1-2	NA	NA	TRBV2	TGTGCCAGCAGGCAGGGTGTGGGCTACACCTTC	CASRQGVGYTF
TRBJ2-1	once	NA	TRBV1	TGCACCAGCAGCCTTCGTCGGGAGGAGGGCCCCCTGAATGAGCAGTTCTTC	CTSSLRREEGPLNEQFF
TRBJ2-3	NA	TRBD2	TRBV11-3	TGTGCCAGCAGCTTTCGTCGTTCGGGAGGAAACACAGATACGCAGTATTTT	CASSFRRSGGNTDTQYF
TRBJ2-3	NA	NA	TRBV9	TGTGCCAGCAGCGCACATATGGCAGATACGCAGTATTTT	CASSAHMADTQYF
TRBJ1-1	few	NA	TRBV28	TGTGCCAGCAGTTTGCACGGTGGGCTTCCTTGGGGCATTAAAAGGAACACTGAAGCTTTCTTT	CASSLHGGLPWGIKRNTEAFF
TRBJ2-3	NA	NA	TRBV19	TGTGCCAGTAGTATAGATACAGGGCCTCATACAGATACGCAGTATTTT	CASSIDTGPHTDTQYF
TRBJ2-2	few	NA	TRBV18	TGTGCCAGCTCACCATACAGAGACGACACCGGGGAGCTGTTTTTT	CASSPYRDDTGELFF
TRBJ2-3	NA	TRBD1	TRBV6-1	TGTGCCAGCAGCCGGGACAGGGGGCGCTCAGATACGCAGTATTTT	CASSRDRGRSDTQYF
TRBJ2-7	NA	NA	TRBV6-1	TGTGCCAGCAGTGAAGCGCGGGTCGGTTACGAGCAGTACTTC	CASSEARVGYEQYF
TRBJ1-5	NA	NA	TRBV27	TGTGCCAGCAGTTTGACAGGAGATAGCAATCAGCCCCAGCATTTT	CASSLTGDSNQPQHF
TRBJ2-5	few	NA	TRBV30	TGTGCCTGGAGAGACGCGGGGCAAAGTAGGGAGACCCAGTACTTC	CAWRDAGQSRETQYF
TRBJ2-1	NA	NA	TRBV5-1	TGCGCCAGCAGCTCGGCGCCTAGCAAGAATGAGCAGTTCTTC	CASSSAPSKNEQFF
TRBJ2-6	few	TRBD2	TRBV9	TGTGCCAGCAGCAAGAGCGGGAACTCTGGGGCCAACGTCCTGACTTTC	CASSKSGNSGANVLTF
TRBJ1-1	few	NA	TRBV27	TGTGCCAGCAGTTCTACCCAGGGAACTGAAGCTTTCTTT	CASSSTQGTEAFF
TRBJ1-1	NA	NA	TRBV28	TGTGCCAGCAGTTTGCTGGGGGCGGGGGACACTGAAGCTTTCTTT	CASSLLGAGDTEAFF
TRBJ1-1	NA	TRBD1	TRBV4-2	TGTGCCAGCAGCCAAGATCACACAGGGGGCTTAACTGAAGCTTTCTTT	CASSQDHTGGLTEAFF
TRBJ2-7	once	NA	TRBV2	TGTGCCAGCAAGCCAGCGGCCTACGAGCAGTACTTC	CASKPAAYEQYF
TRBJ1-1	NA	TRBD1	TRBV2	TGTGCCAGCAGCGCCGACAGGGGCGTATCAGCTTTCTTT	CASSADRGVSAFF
TRBJ2-1	NA	TRBD2	TRBV7-7	TGTGCTAGCAGCATTGGGACTAGCGGGTCCTCGGGCAATGAGCAGTTCTTC	CASSIGTSGSSGNEQFF
TRBJ1-2	NA	NA	TRBV6-6	TGTGCCAGCAGGCCTGGACAGCACGACGGCTACACCTTC	CASRPGQHDGYTF
TRBJ2-4	NA	TRBD1	TRBV5-1	TGCGCCAGCAGCATCATACCGGGGACAGGGAACATTCAGTACTTC	CASSIIPGTGNIQYF
TRBJ2-1	few	TRBD1	TRBV7-3	TGTGCCAGCAGCGAAGATAGGGACAGGTACAATGAGCAGTTCTTC	CASSEDRDRYNEQFF
TRBJ1-2	NA	TRBD1	TRBV6-1	TGTGCCAGCAGTGTTCACCAGGGGGGCCTGAGCTATGGCTACACCTTC	CASSVHQGGLSYGYTF
TRBJ2-5	few	NA	TRBV6-5	TGTGCCAGCAGTTACTCCCCGGGAGCTAAAGAGACCCAGTACTTC	CASSYSPGAKETQYF
TRBJ2-7	NA	NA	TRBV2	TGTGCCAGCAGTGATAGTTCCGGTTCTTACGAGCAGTACTTC	CASSDSSGSYEQYF
TRBJ2-2	NA	NA	TRBV7-3	TGTGCCAGCTCTTACGCGGGGTCGAACACCGGGGAGCTGTTTTTT	CASSYAGSNTGELFF
TRBJ2-2	NA	TRBD1	TRBV18	TGTGCCAGCTCACCGGCGATACAGGGGTTTAACACCGGGGAGCTGTTTTTT	CASSPAIQGFNTGELFF
TRBJ2-2	NA	TRBD1	TRBV2	TGTGCCAGCAGAGGAAACAGGGGGCTCGGGGAGCTGTTTTTT	CASRGNRGLGELFF
TRBJ2-1	NA	NA	TRBV5-4	TGTGCCAGCAGCCCGACTAGTGGGGGTTTAGATGAGCAGTTCTTC	CASSPTSGGLDEQFF
TRBJ1-1	once	NA	TRBV9	TGTGCCAGCAGCGTAGTGGCCCAGAACGCTGAAGCTTTCTTT	CASSVVAQNAEAFF
TRBJ1-4	NA	TRBD1	TRBV13	TGTGCCAGCAGCTTAGGCCAAGGACAGGGTGGAGAAAAACTGTTTTTT	CASSLGQGQGGEKLFF
TRBJ2-3	NA	TRBD2	TRBV6-5	TGTGCCAGCAGTCTCGGACTAGCTGGAGATACGCAGTATTTT	CASSLGLAGDTQYF
TRBJ1-4	NA	NA	TRBV30	TGTGCCTGTAGCAGGGGAGAGGATGAAAAACTGTTTTTT	CACSRGEDEKLFF
TRBJ2-5	NA	NA	TRBV11-3	TGTGCCAGCAGCTTAGGCTCGGTGCAACAAGAGACCCAGTACTTC	CASSLGSVQQETQYF
TRBJ1-1	NA	NA	TRBV5-1	TGCGCCAGCAGCTACATGAACACTGAAGCTTTCTTT	CASSYMNTEAFF
TRBJ1-1	NA	NA	TRBV28	TGTGCCAGCAGTCTGAGGGTAATGGGCACTGAAGCTTTCTTT	CASSLRVMGTEAFF
TRBJ2-3	NA	TRBD1	TRBV2	TGTGCCAGATGGACAGGGTATGGCACAGATACGCAGTATTTT	CARWTGYGTDTQYF
TRBJ2-3	NA	NA	TRBV19	TGTGCCAGTAGTATGAGCGATTCTACTATTTGGGGGGACCGGGATACGCAGTATTTT	CASSMSDSTIWGDRDTQYF
TRBJ2-3	NA	NA	TRBV5-1	TGCGCCAGCAGGGAGCAACCCACAGATACGCAGTATTTT	CASREQPTDTQYF
TRBJ1-1	NA	NA	TRBV10-1	TGCGCCAGCAGTGAGCTCAGGGAAGGGGAAGCTTTCTTT	CASSELREGEAFF
TRBJ1-4	NA	NA	TRBV10-3	TGTGCCATCAGTGTTTCGGGTTTTGAAAAACTGTTTTTT	CAISVSGFEKLFF
TRBJ2-7	NA	TRBD1	TRBV10-3	TGTGCCATCAGTGATGCGTCAGGGGGCAACTACGAGCAGTACTTC	CAISDASGGNYEQYF
TRBJ2-5	NA	NA	TRBV23-1	TGCGCCAGCAGTCAATCGTCACGCAGGGAACACCAAGAGACCCAGTACTTC	CASSQSSRREHQETQYF
TRBJ2-3	NA	TRBD2	TRBV5-1	TGCGCCAGCACCCCTAGCGGGGGGATCACAGATACGCAGTATTTT	CASTPSGGITDTQYF
TRBJ2-3	NA	TRBD2	TRBV19	TGTGCCACCCGCCGGACTAGCGGGAGCACAGATACGCAGTATTTT	CATRRTSGSTDTQYF
TRBJ2-5	NA	TRBD1	TRBV2	TGTGCCAGCAGTTTAATAACAGGGGAGGAGACCCAGTACTTC	CASSLITGEETQYF
TRBJ1-2	NA	NA	TRBV6-5	TGTGCCAGCACCTTAGATCGGAGCTATGGCTACACCTTC	CASTLDRSYGYTF
TRBJ2-1	NA	TRBD2	TRBV5-4	TGTGCCAGCAGCAGCCGGGAGGGTACAACCTACAATGAGCAGTTCTTC	CASSSREGTTYNEQFF
TRBJ2-2	NA	NA	TRBV19	TGTGCCAGTAGTGTCCTTACAGTCACCGGGGAGCTGTTTTTT	CASSVLTVTGELFF
TRBJ1-1	NA	NA	TRBV7-9	TGTGCCAGTGAAACTTCTGAGGGAGACACTGAAGCTTTCTTT	CASETSEGDTEAFF
TRBJ1-1	NA	TRBD1	TRBV5-4	TGTGCCAGCAGCTCACAGGGGGCGAGAGAAGCTTTCTTT	CASSSQGAREAFF
TRBJ2-7	NA	NA	TRBV7-8	TGTGCCAGCAGCCCCATTAGGGGGAGCGAGCAGTACTTC	CASSPIRGSEQYF
TRBJ2-2	NA	NA	TRBV11-2	TGTGCCAGCAGCTTAGGGGGAACCACTAGTCGCGGGGAGCTGTTTTTT	CASSLGGTTSRGELFF
TRBJ1-1	NA	NA	TRBV6-5	TGTGCCAGCAGCATCAAAGAGGAGGACACTGAAGCTTTCTTT	CASSIKEEDTEAFF
TRBJ2-1	NA	TRBD1	TRBV7-9	TGTGCCAGCAGCCCCGACAGGGTGGAAAACAATGAGCAGTTCTTC	CASSPDRVENNEQFF
TRBJ1-2	NA	TRBD1	TRBV19	TGTGCCGCAGGGGGCCAGTGGGGGGATGGCTACACCTTC	CAAGGQWGDGYTF
TRBJ1-3	NA	NA	TRBV7-2	TGTGCCAGCAGCAGCCCAGGGGTTGGAAACACCATATATTTT	CASSSPGVGNTIYF